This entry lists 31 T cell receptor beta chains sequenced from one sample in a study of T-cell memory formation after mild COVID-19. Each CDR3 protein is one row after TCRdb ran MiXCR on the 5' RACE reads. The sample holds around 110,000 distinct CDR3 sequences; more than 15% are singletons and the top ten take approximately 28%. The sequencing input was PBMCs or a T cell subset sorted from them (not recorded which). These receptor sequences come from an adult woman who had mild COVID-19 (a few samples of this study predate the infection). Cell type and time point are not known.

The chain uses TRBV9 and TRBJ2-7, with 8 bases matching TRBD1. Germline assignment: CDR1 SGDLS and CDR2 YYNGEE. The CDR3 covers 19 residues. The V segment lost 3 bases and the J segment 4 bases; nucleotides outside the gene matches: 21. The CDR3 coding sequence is TGTGCCAGCAGCGCCATACACCGGAAGCGAGACAGGGGAAGATACGAGCAGTACTTC. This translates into CASSAIHRKRDRGRYEQYF.

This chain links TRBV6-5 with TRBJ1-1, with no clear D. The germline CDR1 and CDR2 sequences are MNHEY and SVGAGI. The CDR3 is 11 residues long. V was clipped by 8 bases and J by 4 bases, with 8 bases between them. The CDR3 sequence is CASVLGTEAFF. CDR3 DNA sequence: TGTGCCAGCGTGCTGGGCACTGAAGCTTTCTTT.

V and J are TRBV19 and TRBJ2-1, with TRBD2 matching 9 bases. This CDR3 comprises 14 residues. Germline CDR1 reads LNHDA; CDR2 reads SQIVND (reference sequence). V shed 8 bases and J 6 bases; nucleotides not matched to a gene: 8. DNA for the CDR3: TGTGCCAGTGAGATACTAGCGGGCCTCAATGAGCAGTTCTTC. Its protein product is CASEILAGLNEQFF. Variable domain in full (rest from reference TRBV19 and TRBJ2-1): DGGITQSPKYLFRKEGQNVTLSCEQNLNHDAMYWYRQDPGQGLRLIYYSQIVNDFQKGDIAEGYSVSREKKESFPLTVTSAQKNPTAFYLCASEILAGLNEQFFGPGTRLTVL.

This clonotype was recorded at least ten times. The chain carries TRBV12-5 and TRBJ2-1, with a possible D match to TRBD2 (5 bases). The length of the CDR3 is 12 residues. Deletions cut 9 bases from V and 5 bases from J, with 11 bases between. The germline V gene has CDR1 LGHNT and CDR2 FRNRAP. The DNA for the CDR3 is TGTGCTAGCCCAGCGGAGGACAATGAGCAGTTCTTC. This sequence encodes CASPAEDNEQFF.

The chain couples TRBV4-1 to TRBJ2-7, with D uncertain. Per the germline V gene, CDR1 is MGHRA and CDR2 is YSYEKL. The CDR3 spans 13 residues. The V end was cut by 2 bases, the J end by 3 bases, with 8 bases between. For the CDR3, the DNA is TGCGCCAGCAGCCAATCTGCTTACTACGAGCAGTACTTC. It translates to CASSQSAYYEQYF.

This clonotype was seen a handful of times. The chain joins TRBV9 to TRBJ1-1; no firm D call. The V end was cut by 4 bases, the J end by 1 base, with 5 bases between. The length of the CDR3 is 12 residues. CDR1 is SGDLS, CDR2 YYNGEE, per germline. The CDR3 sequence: CASSSSNTEAFF. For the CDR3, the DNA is TGTGCCAGCAGCTCCTCGAACACTGAAGCTTTCTTT.

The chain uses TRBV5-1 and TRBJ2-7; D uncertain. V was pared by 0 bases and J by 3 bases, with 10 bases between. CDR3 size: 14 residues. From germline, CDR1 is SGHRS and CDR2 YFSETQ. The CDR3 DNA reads TGCGCCAGCAGCTTGGAGCCAACCCACTACGAGCAGTACTTC. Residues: CASSLEPTHYEQYF.

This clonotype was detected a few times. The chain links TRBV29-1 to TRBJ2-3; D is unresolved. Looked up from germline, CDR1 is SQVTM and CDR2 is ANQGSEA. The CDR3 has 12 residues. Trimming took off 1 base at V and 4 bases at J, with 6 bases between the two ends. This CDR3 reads CSVEAEADTQYF. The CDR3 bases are TGCAGCGTTGAAGCTGAAGCAGATACGCAGTATTTT.

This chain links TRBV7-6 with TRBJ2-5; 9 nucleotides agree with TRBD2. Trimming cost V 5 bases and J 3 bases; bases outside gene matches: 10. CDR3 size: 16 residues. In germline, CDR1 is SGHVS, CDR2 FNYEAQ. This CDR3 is CASSNILAGSKETQYF. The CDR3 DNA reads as TGTGCCAGCAGCAATATTCTAGCGGGGAGTAAAGAGACCCAGTACTTC.

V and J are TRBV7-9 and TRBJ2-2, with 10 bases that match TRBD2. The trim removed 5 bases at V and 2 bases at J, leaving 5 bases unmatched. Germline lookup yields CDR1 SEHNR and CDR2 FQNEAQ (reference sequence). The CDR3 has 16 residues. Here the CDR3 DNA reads TGTGCCAGCAGCCTTGGACTAGCGGCCAACACCGGGGAGCTGTTTTTT. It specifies CASSLGLAANTGELFF.

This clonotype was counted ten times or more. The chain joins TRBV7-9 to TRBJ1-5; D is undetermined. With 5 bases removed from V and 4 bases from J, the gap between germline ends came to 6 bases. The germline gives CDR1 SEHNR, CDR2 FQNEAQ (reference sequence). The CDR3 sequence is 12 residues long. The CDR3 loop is CASSLENQPQHF. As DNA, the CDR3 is TGTGCCAGCAGCCTCGAAAATCAGCCCCAGCATTTT.

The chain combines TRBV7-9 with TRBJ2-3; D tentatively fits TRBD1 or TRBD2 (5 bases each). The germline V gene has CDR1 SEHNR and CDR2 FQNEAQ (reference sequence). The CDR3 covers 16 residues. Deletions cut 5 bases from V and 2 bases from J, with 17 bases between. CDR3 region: CASSVSGARATDTQYF. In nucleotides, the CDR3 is TGTGCCAGCAGCGTCTCCGGGGCAAGGGCCACAGATACGCAGTATTTT.

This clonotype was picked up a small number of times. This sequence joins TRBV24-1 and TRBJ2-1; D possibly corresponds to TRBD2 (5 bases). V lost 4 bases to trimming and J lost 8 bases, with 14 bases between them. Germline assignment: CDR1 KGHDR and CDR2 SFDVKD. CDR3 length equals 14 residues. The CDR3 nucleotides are TGTGCCACCAGTGACCACGGGGAAGTCGATGAGCAGTTCTTC. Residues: CATSDHGEVDEQFF.

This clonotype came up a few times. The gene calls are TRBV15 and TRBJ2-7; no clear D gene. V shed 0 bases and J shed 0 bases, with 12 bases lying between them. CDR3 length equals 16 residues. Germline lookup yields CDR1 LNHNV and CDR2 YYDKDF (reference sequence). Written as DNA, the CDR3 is TGTGCCACCAGCAGAGATTCACCCTACAACTCCTACGAGCAGTACTTC. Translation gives CATSRDSPYNSYEQYF.

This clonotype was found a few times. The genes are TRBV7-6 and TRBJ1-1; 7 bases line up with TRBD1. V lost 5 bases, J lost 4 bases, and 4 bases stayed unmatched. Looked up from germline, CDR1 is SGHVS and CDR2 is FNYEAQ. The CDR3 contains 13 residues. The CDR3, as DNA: TGTGCCAGCAGCCAGACAGGGATCACTGAAGCTTTCTTT. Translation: CASSQTGITEAFF.

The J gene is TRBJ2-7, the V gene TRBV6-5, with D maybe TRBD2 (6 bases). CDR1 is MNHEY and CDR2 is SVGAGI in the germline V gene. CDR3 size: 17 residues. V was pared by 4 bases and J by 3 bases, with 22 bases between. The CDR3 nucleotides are TGTGCCAGCAGTTCGGGCGGGACTCTCACTAAAGACTACGAGCAGTACTTC. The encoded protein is CASSSGGTLTKDYEQYF.

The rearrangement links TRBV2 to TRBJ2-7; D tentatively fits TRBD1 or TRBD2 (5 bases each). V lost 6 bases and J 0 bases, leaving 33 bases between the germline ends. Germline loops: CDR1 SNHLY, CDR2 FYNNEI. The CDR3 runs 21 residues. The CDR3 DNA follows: TGTGCCAGCAGGCGAACCGGGGTTACGAATCCGGGACCCCCTTTCTCCTACGAGCAGTACTTC. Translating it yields CASRRTGVTNPGPPFSYEQYF.

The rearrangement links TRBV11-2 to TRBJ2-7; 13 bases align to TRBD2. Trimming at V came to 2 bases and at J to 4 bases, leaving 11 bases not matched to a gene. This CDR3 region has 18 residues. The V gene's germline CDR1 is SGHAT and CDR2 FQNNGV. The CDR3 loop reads CASSLNWALAGGWYEQYF. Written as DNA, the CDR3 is TGTGCCAGCAGCTTAAATTGGGCACTAGCGGGGGGGTGGTACGAGCAGTACTTC.

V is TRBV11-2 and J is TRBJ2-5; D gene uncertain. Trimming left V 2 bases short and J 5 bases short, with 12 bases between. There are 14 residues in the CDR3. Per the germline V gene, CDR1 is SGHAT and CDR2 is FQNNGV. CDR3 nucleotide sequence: TGTGCCAGCAGCTTAACCCTAAATCAGGAGACCCAGTACTTC. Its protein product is CASSLTLNQETQYF.

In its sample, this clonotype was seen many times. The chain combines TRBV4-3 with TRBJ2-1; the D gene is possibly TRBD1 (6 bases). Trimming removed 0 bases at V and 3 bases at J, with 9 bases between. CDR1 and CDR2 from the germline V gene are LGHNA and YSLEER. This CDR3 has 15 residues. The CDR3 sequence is CASSQDLGHYNEQFF. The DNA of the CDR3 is TGCGCCAGCAGCCAAGACCTGGGACACTACAATGAGCAGTTCTTC.

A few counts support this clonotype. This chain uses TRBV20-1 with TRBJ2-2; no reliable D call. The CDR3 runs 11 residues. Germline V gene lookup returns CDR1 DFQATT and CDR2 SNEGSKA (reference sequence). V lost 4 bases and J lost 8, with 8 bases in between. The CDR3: CSAKGEGELFF. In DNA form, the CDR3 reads TGCAGTGCTAAGGGCGAAGGGGAGCTGTTTTTT.

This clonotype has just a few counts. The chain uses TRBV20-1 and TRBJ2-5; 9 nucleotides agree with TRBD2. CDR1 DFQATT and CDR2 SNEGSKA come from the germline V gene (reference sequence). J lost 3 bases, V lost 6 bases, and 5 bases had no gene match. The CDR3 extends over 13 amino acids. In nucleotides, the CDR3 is TGCAGTGCCACTTTAGCGGGGGAAGAGACCCAGTACTTC. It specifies CSATLAGEETQYF.

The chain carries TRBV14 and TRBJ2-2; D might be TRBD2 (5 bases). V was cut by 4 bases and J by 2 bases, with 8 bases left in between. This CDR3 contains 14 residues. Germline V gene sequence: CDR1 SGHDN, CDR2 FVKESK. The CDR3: CASSLASNTGELFF. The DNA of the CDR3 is TGTGCCAGCAGCCTAGCGAGCAACACCGGGGAGCTGTTTTTT. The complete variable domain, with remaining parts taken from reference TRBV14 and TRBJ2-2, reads EAGVTQFPSHSVIEKGQTVTLRCDPISGHDNLYWYRRVMGKEIKFLLHFVKESKQDESGMPNNRFLAERTGGTYSTLKVQPAELEDSGVYFCASSLASNTGELFFGEGSRLTVL.

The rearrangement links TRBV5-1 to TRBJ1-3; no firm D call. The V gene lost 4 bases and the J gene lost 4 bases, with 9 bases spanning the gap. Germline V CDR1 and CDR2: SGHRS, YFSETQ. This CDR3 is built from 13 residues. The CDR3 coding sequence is TGCGCCAGCAGCCCTGCTTACGGAAACACCATATATTTT. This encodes CASSPAYGNTIYF.

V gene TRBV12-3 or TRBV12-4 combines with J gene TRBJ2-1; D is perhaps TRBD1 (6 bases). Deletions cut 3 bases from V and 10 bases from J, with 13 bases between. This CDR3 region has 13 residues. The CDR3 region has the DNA TGTGCCAGCAGTTTCATTCCTGGGACAGAGCAGTTCTTC. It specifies CASSFIPGTEQFF.

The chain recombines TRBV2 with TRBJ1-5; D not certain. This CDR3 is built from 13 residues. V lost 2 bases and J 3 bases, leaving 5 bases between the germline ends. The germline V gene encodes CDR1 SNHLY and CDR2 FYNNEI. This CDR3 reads CASSEKFNQPQHF. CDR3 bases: TGTGCCAGCAGTGAAAAGTTCAATCAGCCCCAGCATTTT.

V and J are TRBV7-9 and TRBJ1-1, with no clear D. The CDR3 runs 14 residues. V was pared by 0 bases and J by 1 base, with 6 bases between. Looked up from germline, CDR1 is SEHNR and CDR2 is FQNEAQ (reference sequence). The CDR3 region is CASSLALGNTEAFF. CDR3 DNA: TGTGCCAGCAGCTTAGCCCTGGGGAACACTGAAGCTTTCTTT. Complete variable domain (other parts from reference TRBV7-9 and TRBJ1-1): DTGVSQNPRHKITKRGQNVTFRCDPISEHNRLYWYRQTLGQGPEFLTYFQNEAQLEKSRLLSDRFSAERPKGSFSTLEIQRTEQGDSAMYLCASSLALGNTEAFFGQGTRLTVV.

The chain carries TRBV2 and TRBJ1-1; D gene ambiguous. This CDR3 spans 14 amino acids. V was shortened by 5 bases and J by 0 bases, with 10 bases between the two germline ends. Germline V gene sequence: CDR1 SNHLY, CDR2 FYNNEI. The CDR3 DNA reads TGTGCCAGCAGTTTCGCTACGTTGAACACTGAAGCTTTCTTT. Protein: CASSFATLNTEAFF.

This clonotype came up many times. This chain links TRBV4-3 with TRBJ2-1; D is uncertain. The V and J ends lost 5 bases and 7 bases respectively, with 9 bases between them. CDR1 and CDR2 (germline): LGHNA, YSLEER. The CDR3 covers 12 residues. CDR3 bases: TGCGCCAGCAGCGAATTTGGGAATGAGCAGTTCTTC. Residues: CASSEFGNEQFF.

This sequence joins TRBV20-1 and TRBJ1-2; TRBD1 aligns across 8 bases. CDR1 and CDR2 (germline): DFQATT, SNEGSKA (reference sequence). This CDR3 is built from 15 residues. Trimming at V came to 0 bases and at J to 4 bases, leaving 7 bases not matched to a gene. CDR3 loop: CSARDVYRGGYGYTF. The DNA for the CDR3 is TGCAGTGCTAGAGATGTTTACAGGGGGGGCTATGGCTACACCTTC.

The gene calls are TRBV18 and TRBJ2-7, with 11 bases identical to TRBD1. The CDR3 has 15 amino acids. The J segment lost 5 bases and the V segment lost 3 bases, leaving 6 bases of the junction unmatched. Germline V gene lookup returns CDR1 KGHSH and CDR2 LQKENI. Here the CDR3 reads CASSPDRGLKNEQYF. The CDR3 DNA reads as TGTGCCAGCTCACCGGACAGGGGGCTTAAGAACGAGCAGTACTTC.